The 22 T cell receptor beta chains given below trace back to one sample, sequenced in a study of T-cell memory formation after mild COVID-19. From the 5' RACE reads, TCRdb called clonotypes with MiXCR, one entry per CDR3 protein. The table records some 450,000 distinct CDR3 sequences, around 19% of them present only once. Material for sequencing was PBMCs or a T cell subset sorted from them (not recorded which). These receptors were collected from an adult woman who had mild COVID-19 (a few samples of this study predate the infection). Cell type and time point are not known.

This clonotype was seen only a few times. The V gene is TRBV5-5, the J gene TRBJ1-2, with 7 bases that match TRBD1. The CDR3 runs 17 residues. Germline V CDR1 and CDR2: SGHKS, YYEKEE (reference sequence). Trimming at V came to 4 bases and at J to 3 bases, leaving 15 bases not matched to a gene. CDR3 nucleotide sequence: TGTGCCAGCAGCGTATATTACAGGGGCGGGTTTGACTATGGCTACACCTTC. It yields the protein CASSVYYRGGFDYGYTF.

The DNA of the CDR3 is TGTGCCAGCAGTCCGGGGGGCTTGAACACCGGGGAGCTGTTTTTT. This sequence encodes CASSPGGLNTGELFF. The chain recombines TRBV27 with TRBJ2-2; weak D call: TRBD2 (7 bases). Per germline, CDR1 MNHEY and CDR2 SMNVEV (reference sequence). V was shortened by 5 bases and J by 1 base, with 11 bases between the two germline ends. The CDR3 loop spans 15 amino acids.

This clonotype has just a few counts. The V and J genes are TRBV29-1 and TRBJ2-1, with D possibly being TRBD1 or TRBD2 (5 bases each). The CDR3 has 14 residues. Trimming shortened V by 6 bases and J by 6 bases, and 18 bases separated the two germline ends. In germline, CDR1 is SQVTM, CDR2 ANQGSEA. The DNA of the CDR3 is TGCAGCGTAGCCCGGGACCGCCTGCGCAATGAGCAGTTCTTC. Residues: CSVARDRLRNEQFF.

The table lists this clonotype with a few counts. The rearrangement links TRBV5-1 to TRBJ2-6, with D unresolved. V was shortened by 0 bases and J by 0 bases, with 7 bases between the two germline ends. The CDR3 totals 16 residues. CDR1 SGHRS and CDR2 YFSETQ come from the germline V gene. The CDR3 DNA reads TGCGCCAGCAGCTTGGGACACGTCTCTGGGGCCAACGTCCTGACTTTC. Encoded protein: CASSLGHVSGANVLTF.

This chain connects TRBV25-1 to TRBJ1-1; D is unresolved. V lost 11 bases to trimming and J lost 1 base, with 11 bases between them. The CDR3 totals 12 residues. CDR1 MGHDK and CDR2 SYGVNS come from the germline V gene. The CDR3 DNA follows: TGTGCCTCCAGAGATTCGAACACTGAAGCTTTCTTT. Its translation is CASRDSNTEAFF.

The sample holds a few counts of this clonotype. The rearrangement uses TRBV6-6 and TRBJ2-7; D is unresolved. The CDR3 has 14 residues. Trimming left V 0 bases short and J 0 bases short, with 6 bases between. Germline V gives CDR1 MNHNY, CDR2 SVGAGI (reference sequence). CDR3 region: CASSYSATSYEQYF. CDR3 coding DNA: TGTGCCAGCAGTTACTCGGCCACCTCCTACGAGCAGTACTTC.

This clonotype showed up just a few times. V is TRBV7-8 and J is TRBJ2-2; possibly TRBD2 for D (5 bases). There are 17 residues in the CDR3. V lost 1 base and J lost 0, with 12 bases in between. The germline V gene encodes CDR1 SGHVS and CDR2 FQNEAQ. Here the CDR3 reads CASSLGGALANTGELFF. The CDR3, as DNA: TGTGCCAGCAGCTTAGGGGGAGCCCTGGCGAACACCGGGGAGCTGTTTTTT.

The V and J genes are TRBV12-3 or TRBV12-4 and TRBJ2-5; 9 bases align to TRBD1. With V trimmed by 5 bases and J by 4 bases, 8 bases remained unmatched. The CDR3 covers 15 residues. The CDR3 region has the DNA TGTGCCAGCAGTCCTCCGGGACAGGGTAGAGAGACCCAGTACTTC. Residues: CASSPPGQGRETQYF.

The CDR3 nucleotides read TGTGCCACCTCTACGGGACTAGCGAGGACCAAAACCTTGCAGTTCTTC. Amino acid sequence: CATSTGLARTKTLQFF. The chain joins TRBV24-1 to TRBJ2-1; 10 bases agree with TRBD2. V lost 9 bases to trimming and J lost 12 bases; unmatched junction nucleotides: 19. CDR1 KGHDR and CDR2 SFDVKD come from the germline V gene. The CDR3 extends over 16 amino acids.

The chain uses TRBV7-2 and TRBJ1-2; D is ambiguous. V lost 5 bases, J lost 3 bases, and 16 bases lay in between. CDR3 size: 15 residues. Looked up from germline, CDR1 is SGHTA and CDR2 is FQGNSA. Here the CDR3 DNA reads TGTGCCAGCAGCCCCTCCGGTAACAGTCACTATGGCTACACCTTC. It is translated as CASSPSGNSHYGYTF. Variable domain in full (rest from reference TRBV7-2 and TRBJ1-2): GAGVSQSPSNKVTEKGKDVELRCDPISGHTALYWYRQSLGQGLEFLIYFQGNSAPDKSGLPSDRFSAERTGGSVSTLTIQRTQQEDSAVYLCASSPSGNSHYGYTFGSGTRLTVV.

The V call is TRBV15, the J call TRBJ2-1; 10 bases line up with TRBD2. The CDR3 is made up of 18 amino acids. CDR1 and CDR2 from the germline V gene are LNHNV and YYDKDF (reference sequence). V was pared by 1 base and J by 7 bases, with 13 bases of the junction left unmatched. As DNA, the CDR3 is TGTGCCACCAGCAGAGGCCTCATTTCCAGCGGGAGGGGTAATGAGCAGTTCTTC. It codes for CATSRGLISSGRGNEQFF.

This clonotype was seen only a few times. This chain links TRBV3-1 with TRBJ2-3; D may be TRBD2 (7 bases). CDR1 is LGHDT, CDR2 YNNKEL, per germline (reference sequence). The length of the CDR3 is 15 residues. Trimming took 1 base from V and 4 from J, leaving 12 bases between them. The CDR3, as DNA: TGTGCCAGCAGCCAAGCGGGGGGCGGTGCAGATACGCAGTATTTT. Its translation: CASSQAGGGADTQYF.

This clonotype was seen many times. The chain carries TRBV19 and TRBJ1-2, with 9 bases identical to TRBD1. The CDR3 extends over 15 amino acids. Germline CDR1 is LNHDA and CDR2 is SQIVND (reference sequence). J was trimmed by 4 bases and V by 7 bases; bases with no gene match: 10. The CDR3 sequence is CASNPADRGAYGYTF. For the CDR3, the DNA is TGTGCCAGTAATCCCGCCGACAGGGGGGCCTATGGCTACACCTTC.

This clonotype has a handful of counts. V is TRBV4-1 and J is TRBJ1-1, with a weak D call TRBD1 (6 bases). This CDR3 has 14 residues. V lost 3 bases to trimming and J lost 4 bases, with 12 bases between them. From germline, CDR1 is MGHRA and CDR2 YSYEKL. This CDR3 reads CASSQRGAGTEAFF. As DNA, the CDR3 is TGCGCCAGCAGCCAGCGGGGGGCTGGCACTGAAGCTTTCTTT.

CDR3: CSLREVTDTQYF. The CDR3 coding sequence is TGCAGTTTGCGGGAAGTTACAGATACGCAGTATTTT. The V call is TRBV20-1, the J call TRBJ2-3; tentative D call: TRBD2 (6 bases). Germline-derived CDR1 and CDR2 are DFQATT and SNEGSKA (reference sequence). Trimming pared 8 bases from V and 3 bases from J, leaving 12 bases between. The CDR3 loop spans 12 amino acids.

The V gene is TRBV7-2, the J gene TRBJ2-3, with 9 bases that match TRBD2. Germline V gene data show CDR1 as SGHTA and CDR2 as FQGNSA. Losses at the gene ends were 3 bases for V and 8 bases for J; bases not matched to a gene: 15. The CDR3 consists of 17 residues. The CDR3 region is CASSFQPFAGGSGTQYF. CDR3 nucleotide sequence: TGTGCCAGCAGCTTCCAGCCTTTCGCGGGGGGGTCGGGTACGCAGTATTTT.

Concerning this clonotype itself: The DNA is omitted, as the CDR3 cannot be located on it reliably, and the CDR3 follows TCRdb's listing. This rearrangement joins TRBV6-4 to TRBJ2-3. Germline V gives CDR1 MRHNA, CDR2 SNTAGT. Ends included, the CDR3 has 14 residues. This CDR3 reads CASSSSSLTDTQYF.

This clonotype occurred a few times. This chain uses TRBV3-1 with TRBJ2-7; TRBD2 agrees at 7 bases. CDR3 length: 14 amino acids. Looked up from germline, CDR1 is LGHDT and CDR2 is YNNKEL (reference sequence). V gave up 5 bases and J gave up 3 bases; unmatched junction bases: 7. The CDR3 sequence: CASSSGLGFYEQYF. The DNA for the CDR3 is TGTGCCAGCAGCTCAGGACTAGGATTCTACGAGCAGTACTTC.

The chain joins TRBV5-1 to TRBJ2-5, with TRBD1 identical over 8 bases. J lost 4 bases, V lost 3 bases, and 8 bases had no gene match. Germline-derived CDR1 and CDR2 are SGHRS and YFSETQ. The CDR3 length is 15 residues. The CDR3 nucleotides are TGCGCCAGCAGCTCCCAGACAGGGGAAGGAGAGACCCAGTACTTC. This encodes CASSSQTGEGETQYF.

As regards this clonotype: At one end, the junction sequence differs from germline, possibly due to a read error. The chain joins TRBV2 to TRBJ1-6; D remains ambiguous. The CDR3 extends over 14 amino acids. The germline gives CDR1 SNHLY, CDR2 FYNNEI. CDR3 sequence: CASREGPQVSPLHF. The DNA for the CDR3 is TGTGCCAGCAGGGAAGGTCCGCAGGTTTCACCCCTCCACTTT.

V and J are TRBV9 and TRBJ2-5; TRBD1 aligns across 7 bases. V trimming: 0 bases; J trimming: 1 base; junction bases outside the gene matches: 9. The CDR3 loop spans 17 amino acids. The germline CDR1 and CDR2 sequences are SGDLS and YYNGEE. The CDR3 sequence is CASSVVHRGRSQETQYF. Written as DNA, the CDR3 is TGTGCCAGCAGCGTAGTTCACAGGGGCCGTTCCCAAGAGACCCAGTACTTC.

The V gene is TRBV7-2, the J gene TRBJ2-7; possibly TRBD1 or TRBD2 for D (5 bases each). The CDR3 is 14 residues long. Germline V CDR1 and CDR2: SGHTA, FQGNSA. The germline V and J ends were trimmed by 1 base and 2 bases, with 9 bases remaining between them. CDR3 DNA sequence: TGTGCCAGCAGCTTAGGGGACGGCCCCTACGAGCAGTACTTC. Its translation is CASSLGDGPYEQYF.